Following are 29 T cell receptor beta chains from one sample sequenced in a study of T cells in Graves' hyperthyroidism and ophthalmopathy. TCR beta CDR3 regions were amplified from RNA. The HTBI primer set was used in a first-round RT-PCR of the TCR CDR3. TCRdb called the multiplex PCR reads again in MiXCR, with one record for every CDR3 protein. The data contain 37,000 or so distinct CDR3 sequences, 52% of them singletons. Sequencing was done on a sample of blood. The receptors were gathered from a man in his forties with Graves' ophthalmopathy.

This clonotype counts as medium-sized. CDR3: CASSLDGQSYEKLFF. In nucleotides, the CDR3 is TGTGCCAGCAGCTTAGACGGACAGTCTTATGAAAAACTGTTTTTT. The rearrangement joins TRBV7-9 to TRBJ1-4; the D gene is possibly TRBD1 (6 bases). The V end was cut by 1 base, the J end by 6 bases, with 12 bases between. The CDR3 is 15 amino acids. Looked up from germline, CDR1 is SEHNR and CDR2 is FQNEAQ (reference sequence).

This clonotype was found many times. The chain combines TRBV12-3 or TRBV12-4 with TRBJ2-7, with D possibly TRBD2 on 5 matching bases. V was trimmed by 8 bases and J by 2 bases, leaving 13 bases between them. The CDR3 is 13 residues long. The CDR3 is CASARGQTYEQYF. The DNA for the CDR3 is TGTGCCAGCGCCCGAGGGCAAACCTACGAGCAGTACTTC.

V gene TRBV20-1 combines with J gene TRBJ1-2; 8 bases fit TRBD1. The V segment lost 0 bases and the J segment 4 bases; nucleotides outside the gene matches: 10. CDR1 is DFQATT, CDR2 SNEGSKA, per germline (reference sequence). The CDR3 sequence is 16 residues long. The DNA of the CDR3 is TGCAGTGCTAGAGACCCTACACAGGGGGTCTTCTATGGCTACACCTTC. It specifies CSARDPTQGVFYGYTF.

This clonotype was found many times. V and J are TRBV7-2 and TRBJ1-5; D is undetermined. In germline, CDR1 is SGHTA, CDR2 FQGNSA. V was clipped by 5 bases and J by 4 bases, with 15 bases between them. The CDR3 extends over 15 amino acids. CDR3 coding DNA: TGTGCCAGCAGCCGCCGCGGGGATCGTAATCAGCCCCAGCATTTT. Its translation is CASSRRGDRNQPQHF.

Concerning this clonotype: One end of the junction does not line up with germline, which may come from a read error. The chain links TRBV12-3 or TRBV12-4 to TRBJ1-2; D uncertain. The CDR3 length is 13 residues. The CDR3 bases are TGCGCCAGCGGTTTGGTTCGATCCTATGGCTACACCTTC. Its translation is CASGLVRSYGYTF.

This clonotype was recorded at least ten times. The chain combines TRBV29-1 with TRBJ2-3, with 13 bases identical to TRBD2. Trimming cost V 6 bases and J 2 bases; bases outside gene matches: 5. Looked up from germline, CDR1 is SQVTM and CDR2 is ANQGSEA. CDR3 length: 15 residues. The CDR3 bases are TGCAGCGTCAAACTAGCGGGGGGGTCCACAGATACGCAGTATTTT. It specifies CSVKLAGGSTDTQYF.

This clonotype was observed many times. V is TRBV11-2 and J is TRBJ2-3; 10 bases map to TRBD2. From germline, CDR1 is SGHAT and CDR2 FQNNGV. The CDR3 has 16 residues. J was trimmed by 4 bases and V by 3 bases; bases with no gene match: 7. The CDR3 region has the DNA TGTGCCAGCAGCTTTATAGCGGGAGGCCCCGCAGATACGCAGTATTTT. Its protein is CASSFIAGGPADTQYF.

The chain couples TRBV25-1 to TRBJ1-2; maybe TRBD1 (5 bases). Germline V gene data show CDR1 as MGHDK and CDR2 as SYGVNS. This CDR3 has 11 amino acids. CDR3 nucleotides: TGTGCTCAGACAGTGGGCTATGGCTACACCTTC. The encoded protein is CAQTVGYGYTF.

In its sample, this clonotype was seen many times. This chain uses TRBV20-1 with TRBJ1-2; no clear D. V gave up 1 base and J gave up 8 bases, with 11 bases separating them. The germline CDR1 and CDR2 sequences are DFQATT and SNEGSKA (reference sequence). The CDR3 is made up of 12 amino acids. The CDR3 DNA follows: TGCAGTGCTAGAGGGCCCGGTTGGGGCTACACCTTC. Translating it yields CSARGPGWGYTF.

This chain links TRBV20-1 with TRBJ1-5; D gene uncertain. The V and J ends lost 0 bases and 0 bases respectively, with 9 bases between them. The CDR3 is 15 residues long. In germline, CDR1 is DFQATT, CDR2 SNEGSKA (reference sequence). The DNA for the CDR3 is TGCAGTGCTAGAGATGGGAAGGGTAGCAATCAGCCCCAGCATTTT. It is translated as CSARDGKGSNQPQHF.

With regard to this clonotype: Sequence at one end of the junction differs from germline and may be a read error. The chain links TRBV6-1 to TRBJ2-6; possible D gene TRBD2, 6 bases. The CDR3 loop spans 14 amino acids. The germline V gene encodes CDR1 MNHNS and CDR2 SASEGT. CDR3 nucleotide sequence: TGTGCCAGCATGAGGGAGGCTGGGTCCAACGTTCTGACTTTC. Translated, it gives CASMREAGSNVLTF.

This clonotype came up once. It is unclear where the CDR3 begins or ends on the DNA, so no DNA is shown, and the CDR3 is as TCRdb lists it. This sequence joins TRBV25-1 and TRBJ1-2; the table's D gene call, TRBD1, was not cross checked with the DNA. The CDR3 region is 21 residues in length, termini included. From germline, CDR1 is MGHDK and CDR2 SYGVNS. The CDR3 sequence: CASSFYICSARDSIGGYGYTF.

The chain uses TRBV5-7 and TRBJ1-5; TRBD1 aligns across 10 bases. TRBV5-7 is an ORF, and what it does is uncertain. Trimming took 4 bases from V and 15 from J; bases not matched to a gene: 19. The CDR3 loop spans 16 amino acids. The CDR3 loop is CASSVQGDRGNQPRHF. DNA of the CDR3: TGTGCCAGCAGCGTTCAGGGGGACAGGGGCAATCAGCCTCGGCATTTT.

The chain's CDR3 is CASSPTGGSGNYGYTF. The CDR3, as DNA: TGTGCCAGCTCACCGACAGGGGGCTCTGGTAACTATGGCTACACCTTC. The gene calls are TRBV14 and TRBJ1-2; TRBD1 matches at 10 bases. The CDR3 spans 16 residues. The trim removed 8 bases at V and 1 base at J, leaving 10 bases unmatched. Germline CDR1 SGHDN, CDR2 FVKESK.

This chain links TRBV13 with TRBJ1-5; the D gene is possibly TRBD1 (5 bases). The CDR3 is made up of 15 amino acids. The ends were cut back, 0 bases at V and 11 bases at J, with 17 bases in the middle. Germline CDR1 PRHDT, CDR2 FYEKMQ (reference sequence). The CDR3 is CASSLGGTSKETQHF. The CDR3 DNA reads as TGTGCCAGCAGCTTAGGTGGGACTTCAAAAGAGACCCAGCATTTT.

Worth noting for this clonotype: This is likely a read error, given that the CDR3 carries no conserved phenylalanine or tryptophan at its end. This rearrangement joins TRBV20-1 to TRBJ2-1, with D hard to call. Trimming pared 3 bases from V and 10 bases from J, leaving 19 bases between. The CDR3 has 14 residues. Germline V lookup: CDR1 DFQATT, CDR2 SNEGSKA (reference sequence). CDR3 sequence reads: CSASDSSGVNEQFL. Written as DNA, the CDR3 is TGCAGTGCTAGTGACTCTAGTGGGGTCAACGAGCAGTTCCTC.

By share of the sample, this clonotype is medium-sized. V is TRBV19 and J is TRBJ2-1; no definite D call. This CDR3 is built from 11 residues. The ends were cut back, 4 bases at V and 9 bases at J, with 7 bases in the middle. Germline CDR1 LNHDA, CDR2 SQIVND (reference sequence). CDR3 bases: TGTGCCAGTAGTACAAGGTCTGAGCAGTTCTTC. Its protein is CASSTRSEQFF.

This chain links TRBV9 with TRBJ2-4; perhaps TRBD2 as D (6 bases). The germline V and J ends were trimmed by 0 bases and 5 bases, with 12 bases remaining between them. Germline-derived CDR1 and CDR2 are SGDLS and YYNGEE. The CDR3 covers 15 residues. CDR3 loop: CASSVGRAGENIQYF. DNA of the CDR3: TGTGCCAGCAGCGTAGGTCGAGCGGGTGAAAACATTCAGTACTTC.

This clonotype was seen at least ten times. The chain is built from TRBV2 and TRBJ2-6; the D gene is possibly TRBD2 (6 bases). From germline, CDR1 is SNHLY and CDR2 FYNNEI. V was cut by 2 bases and J by 4 bases, with 18 bases left in between. CDR3 length: 18 residues. CDR3: CASSEPLGGSLGANVLTF. The CDR3 DNA is TGTGCCAGCAGTGAACCCCTTGGGGGGAGCTTGGGGGCCAACGTCCTGACTTTC.

A remark on this clonotype: This is likely a read error, given that the CDR3 carries no conserved phenylalanine or tryptophan at its end. V gene TRBV24-1 combines with J gene TRBJ1-1; D perhaps matches TRBD1 (5 bases). Per germline, CDR1 KGHDR and CDR2 SFDVKD. CDR3 length: 16 amino acids. This chain's CDR3 is CATGDSRLGLNTEAFL. CDR3 coding DNA: TGTGCCACCGGTGATTCCCGACTGGGGCTGAACACTGAAGCTTTCCTT.

The J gene is TRBJ2-5, the V gene TRBV6-5; no clear D. The germline V gene has CDR1 MNHEY and CDR2 SVGAGI. The CDR3 covers 12 residues. V lost 6 bases and J 14 bases, leaving 19 bases between the germline ends. For the CDR3, the DNA is TGTGCCAGCAGCGACTCGGGCCTAATGGTATACTTC. Its protein is CASSDSGLMVYF.

This clonotype is medium-sized. The chain couples TRBV7-8 to TRBJ1-6; no reliable D call. The CDR3 sequence is 17 residues long. The germline V gene encodes CDR1 SGHVS and CDR2 FQNEAQ. Trimming took off 5 bases at V and 0 bases at J, with 14 bases between the two ends. This chain's CDR3 is CASSEHDPSSYNSPLHF. Written as DNA, the CDR3 is TGTGCCAGCAGCGAACACGATCCAAGCTCCTATAATTCACCCCTCCACTTT. Full variable domain (remainder filled in from reference TRBV7-8 and TRBJ1-6): GAGVSQSPRYKVAKRGQDVALRCDPISGHVSLFWYQQALGQGPEFLTYFQNEAQLDKSGLPSDRFFAERPEGSVSTLKIQRTQQEDSAVYLCASSEHDPSSYNSPLHFGNGTRLTVT.

In this sample, this clonotype turned up many times. CDR3 bases: TGCGCCAGCAGCCAAGAGGGGCCCGGGACGGCACAAGAGACCCAGTACTTC. Translated, it gives CASSQEGPGTAQETQYF. The V and J genes are TRBV4-1 and TRBJ2-5; D might be TRBD1 or TRBD2, each matching 5 bases. V lost 0 bases and J lost 2, with 16 bases in between. In germline, CDR1 is MGHRA, CDR2 YSYEKL. The CDR3 is made up of 17 amino acids.

This clonotype came up once. The J gene is TRBJ2-1, the V gene TRBV7-6; D gene ambiguous. Trimming cost V 6 bases and J 1 base, with 7 bases left between them. The CDR3 loop spans 13 amino acids. Germline loops: CDR1 SGHVS, CDR2 FNYEAQ. CDR3 protein: CASSTGSYNEQFF. The CDR3 nucleotides read TGTGCCAGCAGTACCGGTTCCTACAATGAGCAGTTCTTC. The complete variable domain, with remaining parts taken from reference TRBV7-6 and TRBJ2-1, reads GAGVSQSPRYKVTKRGQDVALRCDPISGHVSLYWYRQALGQGPEFLTYFNYEAQQDKSGLPNDRFSAERPEGSISTLTIQRTEQRDSAMYRCASSTGSYNEQFFGPGTRLTVL.

This clonotype was found many times. The V and J genes are TRBV19 and TRBJ1-5; D is ambiguous. Between the trimmed V and J ends, which lost 3 bases and 7 bases, there was a span of 19 bases. The V gene's germline CDR1 is LNHDA and CDR2 SQIVND (reference sequence). The CDR3 runs 16 residues. CDR3 sequence: CASSISAALLGQPQHF. DNA of the CDR3: TGTGCCAGTAGTATCAGCGCCGCTCTACTCGGGCAGCCCCAGCATTTT.

This rearrangement joins TRBV28 to TRBJ1-4, with 7 bases matching TRBD1. The CDR3 loop spans 15 amino acids. V shed 6 bases, J shed 6 bases, and the junction held 10 bases outside the gene matches. The germline CDR1 and CDR2 sequences are MDHEN and SYDVKM. CDR3 coding DNA: TGTGCCAGCAGCTTGACTGGGACAGTGTATGAAAAACTGTTTTTT. It encodes CASSLTGTVYEKLFF.

V and J are TRBV20-1 and TRBJ1-2, with 10 bases matching TRBD1. Germline assignment: CDR1 DFQATT and CDR2 SNEGSKA (reference sequence). Losses at the gene ends were 2 bases for V and 7 bases for J; bases not matched to a gene: 7. CDR3 length equals 14 residues. The CDR3 here is CSARSGDRGTGYTF. The CDR3 DNA reads as TGCAGTGCTAGATCGGGGGACAGGGGAACTGGCTACACCTTC.

This clonotype occurred many times. V gene TRBV9 combines with J gene TRBJ2-1, with 11 nucleotides matching TRBD2. This CDR3 is 15 amino acids long. The germline V gene encodes CDR1 SGDLS and CDR2 YYNGEE. Trimming at V came to 1 base and at J to 9 bases, leaving 6 bases not matched to a gene. For the CDR3, the DNA is TGTGCCAGCAGCGTATTAGCGGGGGGGGTTGTTGAGCAGTTCTTC. Its translation is CASSVLAGGVVEQFF.

The chain has TRBV7-2 and TRBJ2-5; no firm D call. In germline, CDR1 is SGHTA, CDR2 FQGNSA. Trimming took off 5 bases at V and 9 bases at J, with 13 bases between the two ends. The CDR3 totals 12 residues. CDR3 loop: CASSSTDSAQYF. CDR3 coding DNA: TGTGCCAGCAGCAGCACTGACTCTGCCCAGTACTTC.